Listed below are T cell receptor beta chains from one sample, sequenced in a study of pediatric ulcerative colitis. Data came from immunoSEQ multiplex PCR; TCRdb stores just in-frame clones and leaves some out. The table has 30,000 to 45,000 clones, roughly 85% seen once. The material sequenced was blood. These receptors were obtained from a girl between 5 and 17 years old with moderate ulcerative colitis. Both conserved end residues are part of each CDR3. A D gene is named only where the DNA matches it firmly. Size tells how often a clone was seen (once, few, many) or the class of an expanded clone, and some rows leave it out.

v_gene: TRBV7-2
abundance: -
j_gene: TRBJ2-3
d_gene: -
CDR3nt: TGTGCCAGCAGCTTGTCTGATACGCAGTATTTT
CDR3aa: CASSLSDTQYF

v_gene: TRBV6-5
abundance: once
j_gene: TRBJ1-3
d_gene: -
CDR3nt: TGTGCCAGCAGTTACGACAACTCTGGAAACACCATATATTTT
CDR3aa: CASSYDNSGNTIYF

v_gene: TRBV7-3
abundance: -
j_gene: TRBJ2-7
d_gene: -
CDR3nt: TGTGCCAGCAGCTCCTCTTTTGGCTACGAGCAGTACTTC
CDR3aa: CASSSSFGYEQYF

v_gene: TRBV28
abundance: -
j_gene: TRBJ1-2
d_gene: -
CDR3nt: TGTGCCAGCGGGAGCTATGGCTACACCTTC
CDR3aa: CASGSYGYTF

v_gene: TRBV5-4
abundance: -
j_gene: TRBJ2-1
d_gene: -
CDR3nt: TGTGCCAGCACCCAGGACAGTGGTGAGCAGTTCTTC
CDR3aa: CASTQDSGEQFF

v_gene: TRBV6-5
abundance: -
j_gene: TRBJ1-2
d_gene: -
CDR3nt: TGTGCCAGCAGTGTGGGATCCGAGTCTATCTACACCTTC
CDR3aa: CASSVGSESIYTF

v_gene: TRBV7-9
abundance: -
j_gene: TRBJ2-2
d_gene: -
CDR3nt: TGTGCCAGCAGCGGAGTAGGTATTAGCACCGGGGAGCTGTTTTTT
CDR3aa: CASSGVGISTGELFF

v_gene: TRBV11-3
abundance: -
j_gene: TRBJ2-1
d_gene: -
CDR3nt: TGTGCCAGCAGCGAGGGAGGTGGTGGGGCTGAGCAGTTCTTC
CDR3aa: CASSEGGGGAEQFF

v_gene: TRBV4-1
abundance: -
j_gene: TRBJ1-2
d_gene: -
CDR3nt: TGCGCCAGCAGCCAAGCAGGGGTACTAGAGAGTGGCTACACCTTC
CDR3aa: CASSQAGVLESGYTF

v_gene: TRBV29-1
abundance: -
j_gene: TRBJ1-2
d_gene: -
CDR3nt: TGCAGCGTTGAATGGGGCAGTAACTATGGCTACACCTTC
CDR3aa: CSVEWGSNYGYTF

v_gene: TRBV28
abundance: -
j_gene: TRBJ1-4
d_gene: -
CDR3nt: TGTGCCAGCTTCCCGGGACCGACTAATGAAAAACTGTTTTTT
CDR3aa: CASFPGPTNEKLFF

v_gene: TRBV7-9
abundance: -
j_gene: TRBJ2-2
d_gene: -
CDR3nt: TGTGCCAGCAGCCCGTTGGTGCGGGAGAACACCGGGGAGCTGTTTTTT
CDR3aa: CASSPLVRENTGELFF

v_gene: TRBV5-1
abundance: -
j_gene: TRBJ2-5
d_gene: TRBD2
CDR3nt: TGCGCCAGCAGCTTGGTAGCGGGGGCCCGCAACCAAGAGACCCAGTACTTC
CDR3aa: CASSLVAGARNQETQYF

v_gene: TRBV28
abundance: -
j_gene: TRBJ1-1
d_gene: TRBD1
CDR3nt: TGTGCCAGCAGTCCCGCCGCGGACAGGGGGAATGAAGCTTTCTTT
CDR3aa: CASSPAADRGNEAFF

v_gene: TRBV6-1
abundance: -
j_gene: TRBJ2-3
d_gene: -
CDR3nt: TGTGCCAGCAATTTTCGGTTCACAGATACGCAGTATTTT
CDR3aa: CASNFRFTDTQYF

v_gene: TRBV4-2
abundance: -
j_gene: TRBJ1-2
d_gene: TRBD1
CDR3nt: TGTGCCAGCAGCCATAACAGGGGATCAAGCGGCTACACCTTC
CDR3aa: CASSHNRGSSGYTF

v_gene: TRBV11-3
abundance: -
j_gene: TRBJ1-2
d_gene: -
CDR3nt: TGTGCCAGCAGCTTAGCTATCAGGGATTATGGCTACACCTTC
CDR3aa: CASSLAIRDYGYTF

v_gene: TRBV28
abundance: -
j_gene: TRBJ2-2
d_gene: -
CDR3nt: TGTGCCAGCAGCGACAGCGCGAACACCGGGGAGCTGTTTTTT
CDR3aa: CASSDSANTGELFF

v_gene: TRBV11-2
abundance: -
j_gene: TRBJ2-7
d_gene: TRBD1
CDR3nt: TGTGCCAGCAGCTCCCTACAGGGGGCCGATCGGGAGCAGTACTTC
CDR3aa: CASSSLQGADREQYF

v_gene: TRBV5-1
abundance: many
j_gene: TRBJ2-1
d_gene: -
CDR3nt: TGCGCCAGCAGCTTGGCCACCAGCGGCCACAATGAGCAGTTCTTC
CDR3aa: CASSLATSGHNEQFF

v_gene: TRBV4-2
abundance: few
j_gene: TRBJ1-4
d_gene: -
CDR3nt: TGTGCCAGCAGCCAGAGGACAACCAGGAATGAAAAACTGTTTTTT
CDR3aa: CASSQRTTRNEKLFF

v_gene: TRBV5-8
abundance: medium-sized
j_gene: TRBJ1-1
d_gene: -
CDR3nt: TGTGCCAGCAGCCCGTTGGGGGTAGCTTTCTTT
CDR3aa: CASSPLGVAFF

v_gene: TRBV28
abundance: -
j_gene: TRBJ1-1
d_gene: -
CDR3nt: TGTGCCAGCAGTACCCCTAGCCCTGAAGCTTTCTTT
CDR3aa: CASSTPSPEAFF

v_gene: TRBV27
abundance: -
j_gene: TRBJ1-4
d_gene: -
CDR3nt: TGTGCCAGCAGTCCGACGCCTGAAAAACTGTTTTTT
CDR3aa: CASSPTPEKLFF

v_gene: TRBV5-1
abundance: -
j_gene: TRBJ1-2
d_gene: TRBD1
CDR3nt: TGCGCCAGCAGCCTTTTTACCGGGACAGGGGTGGACTACGATGGCTACACCTTC
CDR3aa: CASSLFTGTGVDYDGYTF

v_gene: TRBV10-2
abundance: -
j_gene: TRBJ1-1
d_gene: -
CDR3nt: TGCGCCAGCATAACGGGGGCAGGGAACACTGAAGCTTTCTTT
CDR3aa: CASITGAGNTEAFF

v_gene: TRBV5-6
abundance: -
j_gene: TRBJ2-4
d_gene: -
CDR3nt: TGTGCCAGCAGCTCGGAGGCTACTAACATTCAGTACTTC
CDR3aa: CASSSEATNIQYF

v_gene: TRBV10-3
abundance: -
j_gene: TRBJ2-5
d_gene: -
CDR3nt: TGTGCCATCAGTGGGTGGGGCGGCGGGGAGACCCAGTACTTC
CDR3aa: CAISGWGGGETQYF

v_gene: TRBV18
abundance: -
j_gene: TRBJ1-6
d_gene: TRBD1
CDR3nt: TGTGCCAGCTCACCTAGCGGACAGGGGATCAATTCACCCCTCCACTTT
CDR3aa: CASSPSGQGINSPLHF

v_gene: TRBV19
abundance: -
j_gene: TRBJ1-2
d_gene: -
CDR3nt: TGTGCCAGTAGTACCCGCCGAGGAGGGGATAGCTATGGCTACACCTTC
CDR3aa: CASSTRRGGDSYGYTF

v_gene: TRBV4-1
abundance: -
j_gene: TRBJ1-4
d_gene: TRBD1
CDR3nt: TGCGCCAGCAGCCAAGAAGGGTACTCGGGACAGGGTGAAAAACTGTTTTTT
CDR3aa: CASSQEGYSGQGEKLFF

v_gene: TRBV7-6
abundance: -
j_gene: TRBJ2-5
d_gene: -
CDR3nt: TGTGCCAGCGGGGGCCCGGAGAGGGGGACCCAGTACTTC
CDR3aa: CASGGPERGTQYF

v_gene: TRBV19
abundance: -
j_gene: TRBJ2-5
d_gene: -
CDR3nt: TGTGCCAGTAGCCCTACGGGGGCGGAGACCCAGTACTTC
CDR3aa: CASSPTGAETQYF

v_gene: TRBV11-2
abundance: few
j_gene: TRBJ2-7
d_gene: -
CDR3nt: TGTGCCAGCAGCACCCCCTCGGCACAGGGAATGGGCGAGCAGTACTTC
CDR3aa: CASSTPSAQGMGEQYF

v_gene: TRBV15
abundance: -
j_gene: TRBJ2-1
d_gene: -
CDR3nt: TGTGCCACCAGCAGAGGACAGAGACAAACCTACAATGAGCAGTTCTTC
CDR3aa: CATSRGQRQTYNEQFF

v_gene: TRBV7-2
abundance: -
j_gene: TRBJ2-7
d_gene: -
CDR3nt: TGTGCCAGCAGCTTAGATCCCGGACCCTACGAGCAGTACTTC
CDR3aa: CASSLDPGPYEQYF

v_gene: TRBV4-1
abundance: -
j_gene: TRBJ1-1
d_gene: TRBD1
CDR3nt: TGCGCCAGCAGCCTCCTCCCGGGACAGGGAACGAACACTGAAGCTTTCTTT
CDR3aa: CASSLLPGQGTNTEAFF

v_gene: TRBV6-5
abundance: -
j_gene: TRBJ1-5
d_gene: -
CDR3nt: TGTGCCAGTAATCACGGGGGTGGGCAGCCCCAGCATTTT
CDR3aa: CASNHGGGQPQHF

v_gene: TRBV7-9
abundance: -
j_gene: TRBJ2-5
d_gene: -
CDR3nt: TGTGCCAGCAGCTTAGTAGTCCAAGAGACCCAGTACTTC
CDR3aa: CASSLVVQETQYF

v_gene: TRBV5-5
abundance: few
j_gene: TRBJ1-2
d_gene: -
CDR3nt: TGTGCCAGCAGCTTGGCCGTTTTAGGGATCGCTCTCTATGGCTACACCTTC
CDR3aa: CASSLAVLGIALYGYTF

v_gene: TRBV7-9
abundance: -
j_gene: TRBJ2-3
d_gene: -
CDR3nt: TGTGCCAGCAGCCCCGTGCCGGGGACAGATACGCAGTATTTT
CDR3aa: CASSPVPGTDTQYF

v_gene: TRBV7-9
abundance: -
j_gene: TRBJ1-1
d_gene: -
CDR3nt: TGTGCCAGCAGCAAAAGAGGGGCCGATAACACTGAAGCTTTCTTT
CDR3aa: CASSKRGADNTEAFF

v_gene: TRBV28
abundance: -
j_gene: TRBJ2-7
d_gene: TRBD2
CDR3nt: TGTGCCAGCAGTGTTGGGGGGGACGAGCAGTACTTC
CDR3aa: CASSVGGDEQYF

v_gene: TRBV6-5
abundance: -
j_gene: TRBJ2-7
d_gene: TRBD1
CDR3nt: TGTGCCAGCAGTTACCCAGGGGGTCCCTCCTACGAGCAGTACTTC
CDR3aa: CASSYPGGPSYEQYF

v_gene: TRBV6-5
abundance: -
j_gene: TRBJ2-7
d_gene: -
CDR3nt: TGTGCCAGCAGGGGATGGGGGAGAGACTACGAGCAGTACTTC
CDR3aa: CASRGWGRDYEQYF

v_gene: TRBV19
abundance: -
j_gene: TRBJ2-7
d_gene: -
CDR3nt: TGTGCCAGTAGTATCCGACCGACTGACCCCTACGAGCAGTACTTC
CDR3aa: CASSIRPTDPYEQYF

v_gene: TRBV11-2
abundance: -
j_gene: TRBJ2-3
d_gene: -
CDR3nt: TGTGCCAGCAGCTTAGACCTAGGGACTCACACAGATACGCAGTATTTT
CDR3aa: CASSLDLGTHTDTQYF

v_gene: TRBV5-1
abundance: -
j_gene: TRBJ1-5
d_gene: TRBD1
CDR3nt: TGCGCCAGCAGCTTGGACCCCCCGGACAGGAACAATCAGCCCCAGCATTTT
CDR3aa: CASSLDPPDRNNQPQHF

v_gene: TRBV30
abundance: -
j_gene: TRBJ1-1
d_gene: -
CDR3nt: TGTGCCTGTGTTGGCCAGGGCGGCACTGAAGCTTTCTTT
CDR3aa: CACVGQGGTEAFF

v_gene: TRBV11-2
abundance: -
j_gene: TRBJ1-1
d_gene: TRBD1
CDR3nt: TGTGCCAGCAGCCTTACAGGGGAGGGTGGCACTGAAGCTTTCTTT
CDR3aa: CASSLTGEGGTEAFF

v_gene: TRBV19
abundance: -
j_gene: TRBJ2-7
d_gene: -
CDR3nt: TGTGCCAGTAGTATAACGGCAGACAGCTACGAGCAGTACTTC
CDR3aa: CASSITADSYEQYF

v_gene: TRBV7-2
abundance: -
j_gene: TRBJ2-7
d_gene: TRBD1
CDR3nt: TGTGCCAGCAGCTCGGGACAGCTACCCTACGAGCAGTACTTC
CDR3aa: CASSSGQLPYEQYF

v_gene: TRBV7-9
abundance: -
j_gene: TRBJ2-7
d_gene: -
CDR3nt: TGTGCCAGCAGCTTACTTGACCAGGGGGGGGTCGAGCAGTACTTC
CDR3aa: CASSLLDQGGVEQYF